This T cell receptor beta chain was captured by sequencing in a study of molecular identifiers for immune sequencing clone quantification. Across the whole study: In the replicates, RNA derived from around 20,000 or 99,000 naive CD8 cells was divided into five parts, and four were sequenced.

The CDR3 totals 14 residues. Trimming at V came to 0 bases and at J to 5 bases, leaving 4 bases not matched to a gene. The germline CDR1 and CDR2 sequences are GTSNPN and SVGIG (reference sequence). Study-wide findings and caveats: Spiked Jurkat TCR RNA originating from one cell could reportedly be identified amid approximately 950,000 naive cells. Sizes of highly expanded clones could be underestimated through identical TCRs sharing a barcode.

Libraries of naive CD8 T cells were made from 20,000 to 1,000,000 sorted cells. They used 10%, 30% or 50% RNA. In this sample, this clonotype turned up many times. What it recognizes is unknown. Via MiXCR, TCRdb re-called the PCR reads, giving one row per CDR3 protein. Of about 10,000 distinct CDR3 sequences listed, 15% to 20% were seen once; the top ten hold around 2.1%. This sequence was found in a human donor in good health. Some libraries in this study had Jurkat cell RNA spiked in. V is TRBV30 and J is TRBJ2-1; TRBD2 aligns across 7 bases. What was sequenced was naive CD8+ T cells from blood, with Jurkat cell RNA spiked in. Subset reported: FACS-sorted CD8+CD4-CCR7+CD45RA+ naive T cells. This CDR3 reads CAWSVSGGHNEQFF. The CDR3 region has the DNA TGTGCCTGGAGTGTATCGGGAGGACACAATGAGCAGTTCTTC.